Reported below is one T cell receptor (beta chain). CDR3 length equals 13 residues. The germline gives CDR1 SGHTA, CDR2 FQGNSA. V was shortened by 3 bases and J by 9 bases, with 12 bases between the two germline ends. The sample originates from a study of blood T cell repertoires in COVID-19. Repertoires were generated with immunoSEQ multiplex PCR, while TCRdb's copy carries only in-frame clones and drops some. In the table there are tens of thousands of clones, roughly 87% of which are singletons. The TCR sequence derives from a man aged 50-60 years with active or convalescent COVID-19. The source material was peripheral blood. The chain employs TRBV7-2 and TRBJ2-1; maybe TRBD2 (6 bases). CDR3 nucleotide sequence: TGTGCCAGCAGCTTTCTTAGCGGTACTGAGCAGTTCTTC. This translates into CASSFLSGTEQFF.